Below, 8 T cell receptor beta chains from the same sample are listed, as sequenced in a study of synovial regulatory T cells in juvenile arthritis. TCRdb keeps only in-frame clones here, not all; method: immunoSEQ multiplex PCR. The specimen's table records roughly 9,800 clones. The sequencing sample was made of Treg cells from blood. Subset here: remaining (HLA-DR-negative) circulating blood Treg cells. These receptors originate from a donor aged 2 to 35 with juvenile idiopathic arthritis.

The rearrangement uses TRBV10-3 and TRBJ2-7; without DNA, the TCRdb call of TRBD1 cannot be checked. The CDR3 runs to 13 residues. No DNA sequence is on record. CDR1 and CDR2 (germline): ENHRY, SYGVKD. Here the CDR3 reads CAIGGQDSYEQYF.

J is TRBJ1-5 and V is TRBV19; no DNA is available, so the TRBD1 call from TCRdb remains unchecked. CDR1 is LNHDA and CDR2 is SQIVND in the germline V gene (reference sequence). This CDR3 has 12 residues. Only the protein is on record. The CDR3 spells CASRQSGQPQHF.

V gene TRBV5-6 combines with J gene TRBJ2-3; the TCRdb D gene call, TRBD2, has no DNA to confirm it. The CDR3 is 15 residues long. There is no recorded DNA. Looked up from germline, CDR1 is SGHDT and CDR2 is YYEEEE. CDR3 amino acids: CASSALTRGTNTQYF.

V and J are TRBV18 and TRBJ2-3. Looked up from germline, CDR1 is KGHSH and CDR2 is LQKENI. The CDR3 runs 15 residues. The record lacks a DNA sequence. CDR3 in amino acids: CASSPGPTSTDTQYF. Full variable domain (missing parts from reference TRBV18 and TRBJ2-3): NAGVMQNPRHLVRRRGQEARLRCSPMKGHSHVYWYRQLPEEGLKFMVYLQKENIIDESGMPKERFSAEFPKEGPSILRIQQVVRGDSAAYFCASSPGPTSTDTQYFGPGTRLTVL.

This sequence joins TRBV6-1 and TRBJ1-2; TCRdb outputs TRBD1, but without DNA this stays unchecked. Germline-derived CDR1 and CDR2 are MNHNS and SASEGT. CDR3 size: 16 residues. DNA was not recorded. CDR3 sequence: CASSVQGYGSNYGYTF.

The V gene is TRBV5-6, the J gene TRBJ2-5. The CDR3 is made up of 14 amino acids. No DNA was logged. In germline, CDR1 is SGHDT, CDR2 YYEEEE. Here the CDR3 reads CASSLFRSRETQYF.

The chain links TRBV4-1 to TRBJ2-1; TCRdb returns TRBD2, unconfirmable since there is no DNA. Germline assignment: CDR1 MGHRA and CDR2 YSYEKL. This CDR3 has 16 amino acids. No DNA has been recorded. CDR3 region: CASSQGLAGGYNEQFF.

The rearrangement uses TRBV4-1 and TRBJ2-3. CDR3 length equals 14 residues. No DNA appears here. Germline loops: CDR1 MGHRA, CDR2 YSYEKL. CDR3 region: CASSQRGRTDTQYF.